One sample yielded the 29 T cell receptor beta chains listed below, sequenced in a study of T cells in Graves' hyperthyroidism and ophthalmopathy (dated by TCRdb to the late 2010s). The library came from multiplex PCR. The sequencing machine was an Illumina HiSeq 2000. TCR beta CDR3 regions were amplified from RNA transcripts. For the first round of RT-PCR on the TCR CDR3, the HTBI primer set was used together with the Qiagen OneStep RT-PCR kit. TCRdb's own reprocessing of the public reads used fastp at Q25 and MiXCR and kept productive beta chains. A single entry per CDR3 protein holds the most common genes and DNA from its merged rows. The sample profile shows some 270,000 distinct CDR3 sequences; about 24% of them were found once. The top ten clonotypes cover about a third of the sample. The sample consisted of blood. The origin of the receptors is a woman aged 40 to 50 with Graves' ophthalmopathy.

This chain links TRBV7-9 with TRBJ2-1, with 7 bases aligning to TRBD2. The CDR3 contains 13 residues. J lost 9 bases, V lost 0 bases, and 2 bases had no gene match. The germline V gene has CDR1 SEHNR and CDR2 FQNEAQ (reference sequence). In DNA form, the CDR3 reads TGTGCCAGCAGCTTAGCGGCTAGCGGTGAGCAGTTCTTC. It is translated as CASSLAASGEQFF.

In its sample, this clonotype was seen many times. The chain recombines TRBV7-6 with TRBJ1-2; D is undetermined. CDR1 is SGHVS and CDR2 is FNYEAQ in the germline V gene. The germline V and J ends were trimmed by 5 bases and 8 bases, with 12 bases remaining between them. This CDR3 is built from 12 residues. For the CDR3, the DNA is TGTGCCAGCAGCGCCGCTGGTCTGGGCTACACCTTC. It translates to CASSAAGLGYTF.

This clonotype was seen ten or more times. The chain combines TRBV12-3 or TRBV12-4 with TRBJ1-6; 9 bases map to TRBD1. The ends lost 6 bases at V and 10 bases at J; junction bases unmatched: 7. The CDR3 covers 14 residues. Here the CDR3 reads CASRAGTGNSPLHF. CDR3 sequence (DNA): TGTGCCAGCAGGGCCGGGACAGGGAACTCACCCCTCCACTTT.

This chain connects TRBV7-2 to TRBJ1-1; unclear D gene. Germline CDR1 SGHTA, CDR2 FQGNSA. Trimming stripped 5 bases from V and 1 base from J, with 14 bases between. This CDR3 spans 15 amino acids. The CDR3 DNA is TGTGCCAGCAGCCCTTGGGGTAATGAGAACACTGAAGCTTTCTTT. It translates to CASSPWGNENTEAFF. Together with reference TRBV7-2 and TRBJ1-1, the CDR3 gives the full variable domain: GAGVSQSPSNKVTEKGKDVELRCDPISGHTALYWYRQSLGQGLEFLIYFQGNSAPDKSGLPSDRFSAERTGGSVSTLTIQRTQQEDSAVYLCASSPWGNENTEAFFGQGTRLTVV.

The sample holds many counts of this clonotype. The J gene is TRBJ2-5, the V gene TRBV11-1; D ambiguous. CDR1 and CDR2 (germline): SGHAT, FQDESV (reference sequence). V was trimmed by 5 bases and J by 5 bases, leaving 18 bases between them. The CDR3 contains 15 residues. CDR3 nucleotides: TGTGCCAGCAGCCTACAAGCTCTAGAGGTCGAGACCCAGTACTTC. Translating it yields CASSLQALEVETQYF.

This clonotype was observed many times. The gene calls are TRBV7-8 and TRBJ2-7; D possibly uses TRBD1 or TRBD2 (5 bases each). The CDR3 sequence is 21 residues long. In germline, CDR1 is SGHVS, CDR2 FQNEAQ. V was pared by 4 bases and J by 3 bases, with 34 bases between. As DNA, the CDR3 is TGTGCCAGCAGCTGCATACCAGTCCGGGACGCCACTCACCCGGCGTACTACGAGCAGTACTTC. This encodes CASSCIPVRDATHPAYYEQYF.

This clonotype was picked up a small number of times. CDR3 loop: CASIWQGSYEQYF. For the CDR3, the DNA is TGTGCCAGCATCTGGCAGGGATCCTACGAGCAGTACTTC. J is TRBJ2-7 and V is TRBV2; a possible D gene is TRBD1 (5 bases). Trimming cost V 7 bases and J 1 base, with 11 bases left between them. The CDR3 length is 13 residues. Germline-derived CDR1 and CDR2 are SNHLY and FYNNEI.

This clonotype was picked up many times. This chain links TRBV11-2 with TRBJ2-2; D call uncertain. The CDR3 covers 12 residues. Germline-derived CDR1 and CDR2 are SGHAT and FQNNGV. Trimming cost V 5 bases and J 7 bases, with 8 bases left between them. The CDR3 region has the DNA TGTGCCAGCAGCCGTGGGCTCGGGGAGCTGTTTTTT. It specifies CASSRGLGELFF.

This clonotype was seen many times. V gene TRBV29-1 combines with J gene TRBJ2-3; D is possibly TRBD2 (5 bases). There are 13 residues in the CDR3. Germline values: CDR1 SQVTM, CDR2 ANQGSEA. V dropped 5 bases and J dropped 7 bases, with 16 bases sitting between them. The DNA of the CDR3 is TGCAGCGTTAGACTCCCTAGGGAGAATACGCAGTATTTT. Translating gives CSVRLPRENTQYF.

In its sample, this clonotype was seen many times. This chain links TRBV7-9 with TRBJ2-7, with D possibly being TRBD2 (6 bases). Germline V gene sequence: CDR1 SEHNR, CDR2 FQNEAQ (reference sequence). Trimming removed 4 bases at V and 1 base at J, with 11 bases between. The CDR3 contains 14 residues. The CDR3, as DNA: TGTGCCAGCAGCTCTAGCGAACTTTCCTACGAGCAGTACTTC. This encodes CASSSSELSYEQYF. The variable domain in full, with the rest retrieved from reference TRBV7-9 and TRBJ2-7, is DTGVSQNPRHKITKRGQNVTFRCDPISEHNRLYWYRQTLGQGPEFLTYFQNEAQLEKSRLLSDRFSAERPKGSFSTLEIQRTEQGDSAMYLCASSSSELSYEQYFGPGTRLTVT.

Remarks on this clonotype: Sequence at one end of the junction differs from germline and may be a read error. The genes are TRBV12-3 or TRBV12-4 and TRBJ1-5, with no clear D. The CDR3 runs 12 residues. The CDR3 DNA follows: TGTGCCAGCAGTTCAGGAAATCGGCCCCAGCATTTT. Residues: CASSSGNRPQHF.

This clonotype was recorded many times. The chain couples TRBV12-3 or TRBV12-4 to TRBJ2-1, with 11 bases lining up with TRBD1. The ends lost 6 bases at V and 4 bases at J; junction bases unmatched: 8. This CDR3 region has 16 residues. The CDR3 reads CASSRGQGGKYNEQFF. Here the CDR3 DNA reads TGTGCCAGCAGCCGGGGACAGGGGGGGAAATACAATGAGCAGTTCTTC.

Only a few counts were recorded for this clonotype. The CDR3 is CASSYVLAGGGPYEQYF. The CDR3 DNA sequence: TGTGCCAGCAGTTACGTTCTAGCGGGAGGTGGCCCCTACGAGCAGTACTTC. The V and J genes are TRBV6-2 or TRBV6-3 and TRBJ2-7; TRBD2 agrees at 11 bases. V trimming: 2 bases; J trimming: 2 bases; junction bases outside the gene matches: 8. This CDR3 comprises 17 residues. Germline lookup yields CDR1 MNHEY and CDR2 SVGEGT.

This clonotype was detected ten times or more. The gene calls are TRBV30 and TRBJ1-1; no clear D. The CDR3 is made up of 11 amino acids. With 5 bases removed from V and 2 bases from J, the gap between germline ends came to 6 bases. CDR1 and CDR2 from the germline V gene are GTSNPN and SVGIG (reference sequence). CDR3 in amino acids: CAWGLNTEAFF. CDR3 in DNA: TGTGCCTGGGGGTTAAACACTGAAGCTTTCTTT.

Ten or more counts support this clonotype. The CDR3 nucleotides read TGTGCCAGTTGTTTTACGGTCGACACTGAAGCTTTCTTT. This gives the protein CASCFTVDTEAFF. The chain links TRBV28 to TRBJ1-1; D is ambiguous. From germline, CDR1 is MDHEN and CDR2 SYDVKM. V lost 9 bases, J lost 3 bases, and 14 bases lay in between. CDR3 size: 13 residues.

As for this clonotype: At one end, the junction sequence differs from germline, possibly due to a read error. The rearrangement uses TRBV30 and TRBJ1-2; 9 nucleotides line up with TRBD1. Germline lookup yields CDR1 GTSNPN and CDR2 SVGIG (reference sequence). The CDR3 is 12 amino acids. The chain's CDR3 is CAWIPGQGLHSF. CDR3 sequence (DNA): TGTGCCTGGATCCCGGGACAGGGTCTTCACAGCTTC.

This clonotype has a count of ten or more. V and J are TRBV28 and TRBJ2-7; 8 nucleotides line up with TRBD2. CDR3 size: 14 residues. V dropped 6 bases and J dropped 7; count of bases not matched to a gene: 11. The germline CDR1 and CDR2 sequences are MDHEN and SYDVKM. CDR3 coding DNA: TGTGCCAGCAGATCCCCCGGACTAGCAGCTGAGCAGTACTTC. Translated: CASRSPGLAAEQYF.

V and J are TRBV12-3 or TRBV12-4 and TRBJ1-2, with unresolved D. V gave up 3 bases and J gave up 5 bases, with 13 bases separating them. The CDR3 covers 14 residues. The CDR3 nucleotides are TGTGCCAGCAGTTTTGTTTCCGAGTCTTATGGCTACACCTTC. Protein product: CASSFVSESYGYTF.

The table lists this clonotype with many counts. CDR3 sequence (DNA): TGCAGCGGAATAGCTGCGGCTGGGTCCATTCAGTACTTC. Translation gives CSGIAAAGSIQYF. The chain employs TRBV29-1 and TRBJ2-4; D is uncertain. Germline V CDR1 and CDR2: SQVTM, ANQGSEA. The CDR3 totals 13 residues. The V end was cut by 7 bases, the J end by 9 bases, with 19 bases between.

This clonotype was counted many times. CDR3 nucleotides: TGTGCCAGCAGTTTCAGGGGACAGGAGAGCTCCTATAATTCACCCCTCCACTTT. Residues: CASSFRGQESSYNSPLHF. This chain connects TRBV12-3 or TRBV12-4 to TRBJ1-6; TRBD1 matches 8 bases. V was pared by 3 bases and J by 0 bases, with 7 bases of the junction left unmatched. The CDR3 extends over 18 amino acids.

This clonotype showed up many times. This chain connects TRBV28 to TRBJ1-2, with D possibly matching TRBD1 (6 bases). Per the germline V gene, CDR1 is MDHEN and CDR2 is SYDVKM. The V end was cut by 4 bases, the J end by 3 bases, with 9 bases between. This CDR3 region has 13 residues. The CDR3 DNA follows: TGTGCCAGCAGTTCGACAGGATACTATGGCTACACCTTC. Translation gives CASSSTGYYGYTF.

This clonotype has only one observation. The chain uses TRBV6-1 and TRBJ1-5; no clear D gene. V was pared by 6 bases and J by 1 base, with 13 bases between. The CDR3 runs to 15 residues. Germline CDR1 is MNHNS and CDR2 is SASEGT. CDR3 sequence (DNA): TGTGCCAGCAGGAAGGAACTACAAAGCAATCAGCCCCAGCATTTT. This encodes CASRKELQSNQPQHF.

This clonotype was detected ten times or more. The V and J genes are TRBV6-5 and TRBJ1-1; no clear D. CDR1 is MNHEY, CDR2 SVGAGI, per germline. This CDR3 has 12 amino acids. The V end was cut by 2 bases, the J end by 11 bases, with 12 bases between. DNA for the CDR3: TGTGCCAGCAGTTACCACGAAGCGACGGCTTTCTTT. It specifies CASSYHEATAFF.

Written as DNA, the CDR3 is TGTGCCAGCAGCGTTGGACAGGGGCGGGCCTACGAGCAGTACTTC. Translated, it gives CASSVGQGRAYEQYF. This sequence joins TRBV9 and TRBJ2-7, with TRBD1 identical over 9 bases. Germline assignment: CDR1 SGDLS and CDR2 YYNGEE. CDR3 size: 15 residues. Losses at the gene ends were 2 bases for V and 2 bases for J; bases not matched to a gene: 5.

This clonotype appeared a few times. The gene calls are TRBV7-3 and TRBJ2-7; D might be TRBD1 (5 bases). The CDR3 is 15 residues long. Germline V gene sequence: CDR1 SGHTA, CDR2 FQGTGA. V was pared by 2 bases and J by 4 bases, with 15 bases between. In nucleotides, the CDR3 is TGTGCCAGCAGCTTAGGTGGGGCCGTATCTTACGAGCAGTACTTC. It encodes CASSLGGAVSYEQYF.

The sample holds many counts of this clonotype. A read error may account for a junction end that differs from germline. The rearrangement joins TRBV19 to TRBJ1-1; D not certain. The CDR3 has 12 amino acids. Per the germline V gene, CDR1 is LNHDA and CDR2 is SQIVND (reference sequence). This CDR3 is CANSIGYTEAFF. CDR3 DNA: TGTGCCAATAGTATCGGGTACACTGAAGCTTTCTTT.

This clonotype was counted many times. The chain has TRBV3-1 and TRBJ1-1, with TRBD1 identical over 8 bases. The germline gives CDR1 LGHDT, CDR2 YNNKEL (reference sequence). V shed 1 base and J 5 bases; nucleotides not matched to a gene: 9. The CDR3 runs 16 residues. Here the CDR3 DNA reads TGTGCCAGCAGCCAAGGCCAGGGGGCGGGATGGACTGAAGCTTTCTTT. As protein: CASSQGQGAGWTEAFF.

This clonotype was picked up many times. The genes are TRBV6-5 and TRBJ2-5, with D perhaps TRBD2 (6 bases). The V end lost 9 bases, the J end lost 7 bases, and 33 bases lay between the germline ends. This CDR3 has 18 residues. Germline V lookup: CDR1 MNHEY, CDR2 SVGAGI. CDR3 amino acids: CASGDRAGSVAALGTQYF. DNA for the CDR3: TGTGCCAGTGGGGATCGAGCAGGGTCGGTAGCGGCCCTGGGGACCCAGTACTTC.

Here the CDR3 reads CSAVRTGGNQPQHF. The CDR3 DNA reads TGCAGTGCCGTCAGGACAGGGGGCAATCAGCCCCAGCATTTT. The chain employs TRBV20-1 and TRBJ1-5, with 9 bases lining up with TRBD1. With 6 bases clipped from V and 2 bases from J, the junction kept 5 bases outside the gene matches. From germline, CDR1 is DFQATT and CDR2 SNEGSKA (reference sequence). This CDR3 comprises 14 residues.